This T cell receptor (beta chain) comes out of a study of beta chain features in type 1 diabetes. Every isolated RNA sample was fully reverse transcribed, so sequencing captured expressed TCRB transcripts. Method: immunoSEQ multiplex PCR; TCRdb's copy keeps in-frame clones and lacks some. The sample has hundreds of thousands of clones, 15% to 18% seen once. Sequenced: naive CD4+ T cells from blood. The receptor comes from a man between 18 and 29 years old in good health.

CDR3 loop: CACRAGTGNYGYTF. In DNA form, the CDR3 reads TGTGCCTGTCGCGCCGGGACAGGGAACTATGGCTACACCTTC. The chain carries TRBV30 and TRBJ1-2, with TRBD1 identical over 9 bases. The junction had 7 bases not matched to a gene; V was cut back by 6 bases and J by 2 bases. This CDR3 region has 14 residues. The germline V gene has CDR1 GTSNPN and CDR2 SVGIG (reference sequence).